A selection of T cell receptor beta chains follows, all from one sample in a study of T-cell memory formation after mild COVID-19. MiXCR, run by TCRdb on the 5' RACE reads, gives a single entry per CDR3 protein. The table shows about 340,000 distinct CDR3 sequences, with under 15% occurring only once. The material sequenced was PBMCs or a T cell subset sorted from them (not recorded which). Receptors were obtained from a man aged 18 to 35 who had mild COVID-19 (a few samples of this study predate the infection). Cell type and time point are not known. Each CDR3 is given with its conserved first and last residue. D genes are given only for firm matches. Clone sizes are given selectively: once, few, many, or a class where the clone is expanded.

d_gene: TRBD1
v_gene: TRBV4-1
j_gene: TRBJ1-5
abundance: .
CDR3aa: CASSLVNGTGVGYNQPQHF
CDR3nt: TGCGCCAGCAGCCTGGTAAACGGGACAGGGGTCGGGTACAATCAGCCCCAGCATTTT

d_gene: .
v_gene: TRBV6-1
j_gene: TRBJ2-7
abundance: .
CDR3aa: CASSFMVYEQYF
CDR3nt: TGTGCCAGCAGCTTCATGGTCTACGAGCAGTACTTC

d_gene: .
v_gene: TRBV5-1
j_gene: TRBJ2-1
abundance: many
CDR3aa: CASHLGGHLYNEQFF
CDR3nt: TGCGCCAGCCACCTTGGGGGACACCTTTACAATGAGCAGTTCTTC

d_gene: TRBD1
v_gene: TRBV29-1
j_gene: TRBJ1-3
abundance: many
CDR3aa: CSAGQGASGNTIYF
CDR3nt: TGCAGCGCCGGACAGGGGGCGTCGGGAAACACCATATATTTT

d_gene: .
v_gene: TRBV27
j_gene: TRBJ1-2
abundance: few
CDR3aa: CASGGWDGYTF
CDR3nt: TGTGCCTCGGGGGGTTGGGATGGCTACACCTTC

d_gene: .
v_gene: TRBV7-6
j_gene: TRBJ1-1
abundance: few
CDR3aa: CASSLQAGMNTEAFF
CDR3nt: TGTGCCAGCAGCTTACAAGCAGGAATGAACACTGAAGCTTTCTTT

d_gene: .
v_gene: TRBV4-1
j_gene: TRBJ2-3
abundance: .
CDR3aa: CASSLPPTDTQYF
CDR3nt: TGCGCCAGCAGCCTCCCGCCTACAGATACGCAGTATTTT

d_gene: .
v_gene: TRBV6-5
j_gene: TRBJ2-7
abundance: many
CDR3aa: CASSYSGMGYEQYF
CDR3nt: TGTGCCAGCAGTTACTCGGGGATGGGTTACGAGCAGTACTTC

d_gene: .
v_gene: TRBV6-2/TRBV6-3
j_gene: TRBJ2-1
abundance: .
CDR3aa: CASSYSRSYNEQFF
CDR3nt: TGTGCCAGCAGTTACTCTCGTTCCTACAATGAGCAGTTCTTC

d_gene: TRBD1
v_gene: TRBV7-9
j_gene: TRBJ2-3
abundance: many
CDR3aa: CASLQGPTDTQYF
CDR3nt: TGTGCCAGCCTACAGGGGCCCACAGATACGCAGTATTTT

d_gene: .
v_gene: TRBV4-1
j_gene: TRBJ2-2
abundance: .
CDR3aa: CASSQVNRVGELFF
CDR3nt: TGCGCCAGCAGCCAAGTGAATAGAGTCGGGGAGCTGTTTTTT

d_gene: .
v_gene: TRBV5-1
j_gene: TRBJ2-3
abundance: .
CDR3aa: CASSLERGAFTDTQYF
CDR3nt: TGCGCCAGCAGCTTGGAACGGGGGGCCTTCACAGATACGCAGTATTTT

d_gene: TRBD2
v_gene: TRBV6-5
j_gene: TRBJ2-4
abundance: .
CDR3aa: CASSYSPSSAGKNIQYF
CDR3nt: TGTGCCAGCAGTTACTCGCCCTCCTCAGCGGGAAAAAACATTCAGTACTTC

d_gene: TRBD1
v_gene: TRBV5-6
j_gene: TRBJ1-1
abundance: many
CDR3aa: CASSRTGKNTEAFF
CDR3nt: TGTGCCAGCAGTCGGACAGGCAAGAACACTGAAGCTTTCTTT

d_gene: .
v_gene: TRBV10-3
j_gene: TRBJ1-1
abundance: few
CDR3aa: CAISESGGPTEAFF
CDR3nt: TGTGCCATCAGTGAGTCGGGGGGGCCCACTGAAGCTTTCTTT

d_gene: TRBD2
v_gene: TRBV2
j_gene: TRBJ2-3
abundance: .
CDR3aa: CASSRSGVTDTQYF
CDR3nt: TGTGCCAGCAGTCGGAGCGGGGTCACAGATACGCAGTATTTT

d_gene: .
v_gene: TRBV9
j_gene: TRBJ2-2
abundance: few
CDR3aa: CASSTTGELFF
CDR3nt: TGTGCCAGCAGTACCACCGGGGAGCTGTTTTTT

d_gene: .
v_gene: TRBV6-2/TRBV6-3
j_gene: TRBJ2-4
abundance: many
CDR3aa: CASSPLWENIQYF
CDR3nt: TGTGCCAGCAGTCCCCTGTGGGAAAACATTCAGTACTTC

d_gene: .
v_gene: TRBV11-2
j_gene: TRBJ1-2
abundance: few
CDR3aa: CASSLAPPGYGYTF
CDR3nt: TGTGCCAGCAGTCTCGCCCCCCCAGGGTATGGCTACACCTTC

d_gene: .
v_gene: TRBV5-1
j_gene: TRBJ1-2
abundance: .
CDR3aa: CASSGTGFGYGYTF
CDR3nt: TGCGCCAGCAGCGGTACAGGGTTTGGGTATGGCTACACCTTC

d_gene: .
v_gene: TRBV7-7
j_gene: TRBJ1-2
abundance: few
CDR3aa: CASSLGTNYGYTF
CDR3nt: TGTGCTAGCAGCTTAGGGACAAACTATGGCTACACCTTC

d_gene: .
v_gene: TRBV5-1
j_gene: TRBJ1-1
abundance: .
CDR3aa: CASSLLQGGPNTEAFF
CDR3nt: TGCGCCAGCAGCTTGCTGCAGGGAGGCCCGAACACTGAAGCTTTCTTT

d_gene: TRBD1
v_gene: TRBV7-2
j_gene: TRBJ1-6
abundance: many
CDR3aa: CASTTGVYSPLHF
CDR3nt: TGTGCCAGCACGACAGGGGTATATTCACCCCTCCACTTT

d_gene: TRBD2
v_gene: TRBV15
j_gene: TRBJ2-1
abundance: .
CDR3aa: CDTSGGPAYNEQFF
CDR3nt: TGTGACACCAGCGGGGGGCCTGCTTACAATGAGCAGTTCTTC

d_gene: TRBD1
v_gene: TRBV29-1
j_gene: TRBJ2-3
abundance: many
CDR3aa: CSVEGQGTDTQYF
CDR3nt: TGCAGCGTTGAGGGACAGGGCACAGATACGCAGTATTTT

d_gene: .
v_gene: TRBV18
j_gene: TRBJ2-7
abundance: few
CDR3aa: CASSPGYEVAVHEQYF
CDR3nt: TGTGCCAGCTCACCAGGGTACGAGGTGGCGGTCCACGAGCAGTACTTC

d_gene: TRBD2
v_gene: TRBV14
j_gene: TRBJ2-7
abundance: .
CDR3aa: CASSQGAGGPYEQYF
CDR3nt: TGTGCCAGCAGCCAAGGGGCGGGGGGACCCTACGAGCAGTACTTC

d_gene: .
v_gene: TRBV7-2
j_gene: TRBJ2-2
abundance: .
CDR3aa: CASSLAPGPATGELFF
CDR3nt: TGTGCCAGCAGCTTAGCCCCGGGCCCCGCCACCGGGGAGCTGTTTTTT

d_gene: .
v_gene: TRBV7-9
j_gene: TRBJ2-1
abundance: .
CDR3aa: CASSLGEYLSNEQFF
CDR3nt: TGTGCCAGCAGCTTAGGGGAGTATTTGAGCAATGAGCAGTTCTTC

d_gene: .
v_gene: TRBV6-6
j_gene: TRBJ2-7
abundance: many
CDR3aa: CASRQSDYEQYF
CDR3nt: TGTGCCAGCCGACAGTCAGACTACGAGCAGTACTTC

d_gene: .
v_gene: TRBV3-1
j_gene: TRBJ2-7
abundance: .
CDR3aa: CASSPPDGYEQYF
CDR3nt: TGTGCCAGCAGCCCACCCGACGGCTACGAGCAGTACTTC

d_gene: .
v_gene: TRBV11-2
j_gene: TRBJ2-5
abundance: .
CDR3aa: CASSLEGHSETQYF
CDR3nt: TGTGCCAGCAGCTTAGAGGGTCATTCAGAGACCCAGTACTTC

d_gene: .
v_gene: TRBV20-1
j_gene: TRBJ1-6
abundance: few
CDR3aa: CSARDPTKESPLHF
CDR3nt: TGCAGTGCTAGAGATCCGACCAAAGAATCACCCCTCCACTTT

d_gene: .
v_gene: TRBV3-1
j_gene: TRBJ2-7
abundance: few
CDR3aa: CASEISRGGEQYF
CDR3nt: TGTGCCAGCGAGATTAGCAGGGGCGGTGAGCAGTACTTC

d_gene: TRBD1
v_gene: TRBV4-1
j_gene: TRBJ2-5
abundance: once
CDR3aa: CASSQGGTAYQETQYF
CDR3nt: TGCGCCAGCAGCCAAGGGGGGACAGCTTACCAAGAGACCCAGTACTTC

d_gene: TRBD1
v_gene: TRBV5-4
j_gene: TRBJ2-3
abundance: .
CDR3aa: CASSSTGAADTQYF
CDR3nt: TGTGCCAGCAGCTCGACAGGGGCGGCAGATACGCAGTATTTT

d_gene: .
v_gene: TRBV7-9
j_gene: TRBJ1-4
abundance: .
CDR3aa: CASSLRTTFNEKLFF
CDR3nt: TGTGCCAGCAGCTTAAGGACGACATTTAATGAAAAACTGTTTTTT

d_gene: .
v_gene: TRBV7-9
j_gene: TRBJ1-1
abundance: .
CDR3aa: CASSARQENTEAFF
CDR3nt: TGTGCCAGCAGCGCAAGACAGGAGAACACTGAAGCTTTCTTT

d_gene: TRBD2
v_gene: TRBV11-2
j_gene: TRBJ2-1
abundance: few
CDR3aa: CASSLGRILRGGFNEQFF
CDR3nt: TGTGCCAGCAGCTTAGGCCGGATTTTGCGGGGGGGCTTCAATGAGCAGTTCTTC

d_gene: .
v_gene: TRBV6-2/TRBV6-3
j_gene: TRBJ2-1
abundance: many
CDR3aa: CASSWGVYNEQFF
CDR3nt: TGTGCCAGCAGTTGGGGAGTTTACAATGAGCAGTTCTTC

d_gene: .
v_gene: TRBV10-3
j_gene: TRBJ1-2
abundance: .
CDR3aa: CAIGGGLDYGYTF
CDR3nt: TGTGCCATCGGGGGGGGATTGGACTATGGCTACACCTTC

d_gene: TRBD1
v_gene: TRBV29-1
j_gene: TRBJ2-7
abundance: .
CDR3aa: CSVAGQAYEQYF
CDR3nt: TGCAGCGTTGCGGGACAGGCCTACGAGCAGTACTTC

d_gene: .
v_gene: TRBV12-3/TRBV12-4
j_gene: TRBJ2-1
abundance: few
CDR3aa: CASSLMEEQFF
CDR3nt: TGTGCCAGCAGTTTAATGGAAGAGCAGTTCTTC

d_gene: TRBD2
v_gene: TRBV28
j_gene: TRBJ2-2
abundance: .
CDR3aa: CASSFRSRLAGAANTGELFF
CDR3nt: TGTGCCAGCAGTTTCCGGTCGAGGCTAGCGGGGGCCGCGAACACCGGGGAGCTGTTTTTT

d_gene: .
v_gene: TRBV5-1
j_gene: TRBJ1-1
abundance: .
CDR3aa: CASSLDGGPSTEAFF
CDR3nt: TGCGCCAGCAGCTTGGATGGGGGTCCCAGCACTGAAGCTTTCTTT

d_gene: .
v_gene: TRBV7-9
j_gene: TRBJ1-2
abundance: .
CDR3aa: CASSLGARGNGYTF
CDR3nt: TGTGCCAGCAGCTTGGGAGCCAGGGGTAATGGCTACACCTTC

d_gene: .
v_gene: TRBV5-1
j_gene: TRBJ2-3
abundance: many
CDR3aa: CASSLDRTTDTQYF
CDR3nt: TGCGCCAGCAGCTTGGACAGGACCACAGATACGCAGTATTTT

d_gene: .
v_gene: TRBV12-3/TRBV12-4
j_gene: TRBJ2-5
abundance: few
CDR3aa: CASRHGQKETQYF
CDR3nt: TGTGCCAGCAGACATGGACAGAAAGAGACCCAGTACTTC

d_gene: .
v_gene: TRBV18
j_gene: TRBJ1-6
abundance: few
CDR3aa: CASSPTDTGSPLHF
CDR3nt: TGTGCCAGCTCACCGACCGACACGGGCTCACCCCTCCACTTT

d_gene: .
v_gene: TRBV4-1
j_gene: TRBJ1-2
abundance: few
CDR3aa: CASSQGRSNYGYTF
CDR3nt: TGCGCCAGCAGCCAAGGGAGGTCTAACTATGGCTACACCTTC

d_gene: TRBD1
v_gene: TRBV18
j_gene: TRBJ1-6
abundance: .
CDR3aa: CASSPGQDSPLHF
CDR3nt: TGTGCCAGCTCACCAGGACAGGACTCACCCCTCCACTTT

d_gene: .
v_gene: TRBV2
j_gene: TRBJ1-4
abundance: .
CDR3aa: CATEGGRYTNEKLFF
CDR3nt: TGTGCCACGGAGGGGGGCAGGTACACTAATGAAAAACTGTTTTTT